This is a list of T cell receptor beta chains from one sample in a study of blood T cell repertoires in COVID-19. TCRdb's copy holds only in-frame clones and misses some; the assay was immunoSEQ multiplex PCR. The sample has tens of thousands of clones; 70% to 90% are singletons. Sequenced input: peripheral blood. Receptor source: a man between 65 and 85 years old with acute or convalescent COVID-19. CDR3s include the opening cysteine and the closing phenylalanine or tryptophan. The D gene is left open where the match is weak. Some rows have no size entry. The others give once, few or many, or a class for an expanded clone.

J gene	CDR3 length	clone size	V gene	D gene	CDR3 DNA	CDR3 protein
TRBJ2-7	19	-	TRBV4-1	TRBD1	TGCGCCAGCAGCCAAGGGTTCCCCTTTCGAACTGGGACAGTCTACGAGCAGTACTTC	CASSQGFPFRTGTVYEQYF
TRBJ1-1	10	few	TRBV29-1	-	TGCAGCGCCGGGGACATTGAAGCTTTCTTT	CSAGDIEAFF
TRBJ2-7	18	once	TRBV5-1	TRBD2	TGCGCCAGCACCCGAGGACTAGCGGAAACTAAAGACTCCTACGAGCAGTACTTC	CASTRGLAETKDSYEQYF
TRBJ1-4	13	-	TRBV19	-	TGTGCCAGTAGCCCATTCACTAATGAAAAACTGTTTTTT	CASSPFTNEKLFF
TRBJ2-1	16	-	TRBV4-3	TRBD2	TGCGCCAGCAGCCAAGACTGGACTAGCCTCGGGGATGAGCAGTTCTTC	CASSQDWTSLGDEQFF
TRBJ1-1	11	-	TRBV10-3	-	TGTGCCATCAACTCCAACACTGAAGCTTTCTTT	CAINSNTEAFF
TRBJ2-7	11	few	TRBV19	-	TGTGCCAGTAGTATCGGGGGCGAGCAGTACTTC	CASSIGGEQYF
TRBJ1-1	13	-	TRBV5-5	-	TGTGCCAGCAGCCCCGACATGAACACTGAAGCTTTCTTT	CASSPDMNTEAFF
TRBJ1-2	14	-	TRBV4-3	TRBD1	TGCGCCAGCAGCCAAGGAGGGGGCAACTATGGCTACACCTTC	CASSQGGGNYGYTF
TRBJ1-5	13	-	TRBV6-1	-	TGTGCCAGCAGTGATAGGGGTAATCAGCCCCAGCATTTT	CASSDRGNQPQHF
TRBJ1-5	15	-	TRBV2	TRBD1	TGTGCCAGCAGACAGACAGGGGCGTCTGGGCAGCCCCAGCATTTT	CASRQTGASGQPQHF
TRBJ2-5	14	-	TRBV5-4	-	TGTGCCAGCAGCTTGGACAGCCTCCAAGAGACCCAGTACTTC	CASSLDSLQETQYF
TRBJ2-7	15	-	TRBV6-6	-	TGTGCCAGCACTCTCGGCGGGAGACAGGCCTACGAGCAGTACTTC	CASTLGGRQAYEQYF
TRBJ2-7	14	-	TRBV7-6	-	TGTGCCAGCAGCTTAAGCCAGGGAAACTACGAGCAGTACTTC	CASSLSQGNYEQYF
TRBJ1-1	15	-	TRBV6-2/TRBV6-3	-	TGTGCCAGCAGTTCCCGAGGCGGGAGGAACACTGAAGCTTTCTTT	CASSSRGGRNTEAFF
TRBJ2-1	15	-	TRBV20-1	-	TGCAGTGCTAGTGTGACCGGGACTGTCTACAATGAGCAGTTCTTC	CSASVTGTVYNEQFF
TRBJ2-7	12	-	TRBV28	TRBD2	TGTGGCGTCGGGACTAGAACGGACGAGCAGTACTTC	CGVGTRTDEQYF
TRBJ2-2	12	few	TRBV10-3	-	TGTGCCATCAGTGAAGGGGCCGGGGAGCTGTTTTTT	CAISEGAGELFF
TRBJ1-2	13	medium-sized	TRBV5-6	-	TGTGCCAGCAGTCTTGCGCGGGACTATGGCTACACCTTC	CASSLARDYGYTF
TRBJ2-1	16	-	TRBV4-1	-	TGCGCCAGCAGCCACCGCCCGGGACTTCCACACAATGAGCAGTTCTTC	CASSHRPGLPHNEQFF
TRBJ2-3	15	once	TRBV2	-	TGTGCCAGCAGGGACAGTACACGATCAACAGATACGCAGTATTTT	CASRDSTRSTDTQYF
TRBJ1-1	12	medium-sized	TRBV2	-	TGTGCCAGCACCGCGCCGGGTACTGAAGCTTTCTTT	CASTAPGTEAFF
TRBJ2-7	14	-	TRBV28	TRBD1	TGTGCCAGCAGTTCCCCTTCGACAGGGACCGAGCAGTACTTC	CASSSPSTGTEQYF
TRBJ1-5	14	-	TRBV28	-	TGTGCCAGCAGTTTAGACGGGGGGCGGGAGCCCCAGCATTTT	CASSLDGGREPQHF
TRBJ1-2	14	-	TRBV29-1	TRBD1	TGCAGCGCTCGACAGGGTGGGGGTGCGGGAGGCTACACCTTC	CSARQGGGAGGYTF
TRBJ2-1	14	once	TRBV7-2	-	TGTGCCAGCAGCCCCCAGGGGGGACATCCGCTCCAGTTCTTC	CASSPQGGHPLQFF
TRBJ2-1	18	-	TRBV9	TRBD2	TGTGCCAGCAGCTTAGAGGGAGGCGGGAGTAGCTCCTACAATGAGCAGTTCTTC	CASSLEGGGSSSYNEQFF
TRBJ1-2	15	-	TRBV5-4	TRBD1	TGTGCCAGCAGCCCGGGACAGGGGAGGAACTATGGCTACACCTTC	CASSPGQGRNYGYTF
TRBJ2-5	12	-	TRBV12-3/TRBV12-4	-	TGTGCCAGCAGTTCCCCCCGGGAGACCCAGTACTTC	CASSSPRETQYF
TRBJ2-7	15	-	TRBV27	TRBD1	TGTGCCAGCAGCATTCAACTCAGGGGGCAACACGAGCAGTACTTC	CASSIQLRGQHEQYF
TRBJ2-3	14	-	TRBV6-7	TRBD2	TGTGCCAGCGGTGGGACTAGCGACAAAGATACGCAGTATTTT	CASGGTSDKDTQYF
TRBJ2-3	15	once	TRBV10-3	-	TGTGCCATCAGTGAGGGGCGAACTGGCACAGATACGCAGTATTTT	CAISEGRTGTDTQYF
TRBJ2-1	14	-	TRBV5-1	-	TGCGCCAGCAGCTCCACGACTCGTCAGGGGGAGCAGTTCTTC	CASSSTTRQGEQFF
TRBJ1-1	12	-	TRBV29-1	-	TGCAGCGTCCGGATCAGGGGAGCTGAAGCTTTCTTT	CSVRIRGAEAFF
TRBJ1-3	13	-	TRBV30	-	TGTGCCTGGAGCGGTGACTCTGGAAACACCATATATTTT	CAWSGDSGNTIYF
TRBJ1-1	15	once	TRBV5-1	-	TGCGCCAGCAGCCGTCCTCCCACAGGGAACACTGAAGCTTTCTTT	CASSRPPTGNTEAFF
TRBJ2-7	13	-	TRBV2	-	TGTGCCAGCAGTGGACAGTTTACCTACGAGCAGTACTTC	CASSGQFTYEQYF
TRBJ2-3	12	-	TRBV28	-	TGTGCCAGCCTGACTAGGGCGGATACGCAGTATTTT	CASLTRADTQYF
TRBJ2-2	14	-	TRBV7-8	TRBD1	TGTGCCAGCAGCTGGGACAGGGGGATCGGGGAGCTGTTTTTT	CASSWDRGIGELFF
TRBJ2-1	17	-	TRBV18	-	TGTGCCAGCTCCCCCGGCGCCACAGGGAGCTCCTACAATGAGCAGTTCTTC	CASSPGATGSSYNEQFF
TRBJ2-7	14	-	TRBV10-3	TRBD1	TGTGCCATCAGTGTCGACAGGGGGTTAGGCGAGCAGTACTTC	CAISVDRGLGEQYF
TRBJ2-7	15	-	TRBV4-1	TRBD1	TGCGCCAGCAGCCAATCCGGGACAGGGGGATGGGAGCAGTACTTC	CASSQSGTGGWEQYF
TRBJ2-1	16	-	TRBV19	-	TGTGCCAGTAGTATGCTCCGAGGGGGCTCCTACAATGAGCAGTTCTTC	CASSMLRGGSYNEQFF
TRBJ1-3	16	-	TRBV28	TRBD1	TGTGCCAGCAGTACATCAGGGGGGATGTGGGGAAACACCATATATTTT	CASSTSGGMWGNTIYF
TRBJ2-5	16	-	TRBV7-2	TRBD2	TGTGCCAGCAGCGCGAGAGGCGGGGGGGCCCCAGAGACCCAGTACTTC	CASSARGGGAPETQYF
TRBJ2-2	14	-	TRBV28	TRBD1	TGTGCCAGCAGTTCGGACAGGCCGGGCGGGGAGCTGTTTTTT	CASSSDRPGGELFF
TRBJ2-3	16	-	TRBV3-1/TRBV3-2	-	TGTGCCAGCAGCCAAGGTCGGGGGGCCCCCACAGATACGCAGTATTTT	CASSQGRGAPTDTQYF
TRBJ1-4	16	-	TRBV5-8	-	TGTGCCAGCAGCTACGTAGGAGCGGGGGTGGATGAAAAACTGTTTTTT	CASSYVGAGVDEKLFF
TRBJ2-3	16	once	TRBV18	-	TGTGCCAGCTCACCACCGCCACTCCCAAGGGGAGATACGCAGTATTTT	CASSPPPLPRGDTQYF
TRBJ2-7	13	-	TRBV6-1	-	TGTGCCAGCAGTGAACTCGGTTCCTACGAGCAGTACTTC	CASSELGSYEQYF
TRBJ1-6	17	-	TRBV7-2	TRBD1	TGTGCCAGCAGCGAGAACAGGGGGGCGATGGAGAATTCACCCCTCCACTTT	CASSENRGAMENSPLHF
TRBJ2-6	16	-	TRBV10-3	-	TGTGCCATCAGTGAGCCGGGGGGCGCTGGGGCCAACGTCCTGACTTTC	CAISEPGGAGANVLTF
TRBJ2-7	11	-	TRBV25-1	TRBD2	TGTGCCAGCAGTGAGGTGACTAGCTGGTACTTC	CASSEVTSWYF
TRBJ2-7	14	-	TRBV7-2	-	TGTGCCAGCAGCTTAGGTGAGGTCTCCTACGAGCAGTACTTC	CASSLGEVSYEQYF